Listed below are T cell receptor beta chains from one sample, sequenced in a study of cytomegalovirus exposure and HLA in healthy donors. Measured with immunoSEQ multiplex PCR; TCRdb has only the in-frame clones, and not every one. Its table lists under 150,000 clones. Sequencing was performed on PBMCs. The receptor source for this set is a middle-aged man in good health and CMV-seronegative. Both conserved end residues are part of each CDR3. The D gene is left open where the match is weak.

j_call: TRBJ2-3; v_call: TRBV2; d_call: NA; cdr3_aa: CASSLKTGGRDTQYF; cdr3_nt: TGTGCCAGCAGCCTCAAGACAGGAGGTCGAGATACGCAGTATTTT
j_call: TRBJ2-4; v_call: TRBV11-2; d_call: TRBD1; cdr3_aa: CASSYRQGDKNIQYF; cdr3_nt: TGTGCCAGCAGCTACAGACAGGGAGACAAAAACATTCAGTACTTC
j_call: TRBJ1-6; v_call: TRBV25-1; d_call: NA; cdr3_aa: CASSDGRAINSPLHF; cdr3_nt: TGTGCCAGCAGTGATGGCAGGGCCATTAATTCACCCCTCCACTTT
j_call: TRBJ1-2; v_call: TRBV13; d_call: NA; cdr3_aa: CASSLGLGRRTSTNYGYTF; cdr3_nt: TGTGCCAGCAGCTTAGGCCTGGGGAGGCGTACCTCAACTAACTATGGCTACACCTTC
j_call: TRBJ2-7; v_call: TRBV2; d_call: TRBD1; cdr3_aa: CASSEALEGGRFEQYF; cdr3_nt: TGTGCCAGCAGTGAAGCATTAGAAGGGGGCAGGTTCGAGCAGTACTTC
j_call: TRBJ2-5; v_call: TRBV5-1; d_call: NA; cdr3_aa: CASGSNSQETQYF; cdr3_nt: TGCGCCAGCGGGTCCAACAGTCAAGAGACCCAGTACTTC
j_call: TRBJ1-2; v_call: TRBV19; d_call: NA; cdr3_aa: CASSPGVRRDGYTF; cdr3_nt: TGTGCCAGTAGTCCCGGGGTGAGGAGGGATGGCTACACCTTC
j_call: TRBJ2-5; v_call: TRBV7-9; d_call: TRBD1; cdr3_aa: CASSSNGTGVKTQYF; cdr3_nt: TGTGCCAGCAGCTCCAATGGGACAGGGGTAAAGACCCAGTACTTC
j_call: TRBJ1-6; v_call: TRBV5-8; d_call: TRBD1; cdr3_aa: CASSLLRGQARGSPLHF; cdr3_nt: TGTGCCAGCAGCTTGCTAAGGGGACAGGCGAGGGGTTCACCCCTCCACTTT
j_call: TRBJ2-5; v_call: TRBV7-2; d_call: NA; cdr3_aa: CASSLGGGPQETQYF; cdr3_nt: TGTGCCAGCAGCTTAGGGGGGGGCCCTCAAGAGACCCAGTACTTC
j_call: TRBJ1-2; v_call: TRBV15; d_call: NA; cdr3_aa: CATSRESRKNNYGYTF; cdr3_nt: TGTGCCACCAGCAGAGAAAGCAGGAAAAATAACTATGGCTACACCTTC
j_call: TRBJ2-1; v_call: TRBV9; d_call: TRBD2; cdr3_aa: CASSVVASGGISYNEQFF; cdr3_nt: TGTGCCAGCAGCGTAGTGGCTAGCGGGGGAATTTCCTACAATGAGCAGTTCTTC
j_call: TRBJ2-6; v_call: TRBV2; d_call: TRBD1; cdr3_aa: CASNRDRGRSSGANVLTF; cdr3_nt: TGTGCCAGCAACCGGGACAGGGGTAGATCCTCTGGGGCCAACGTCCTGACTTTC
j_call: TRBJ2-7; v_call: TRBV5-1; d_call: TRBD1; cdr3_aa: CASSLSIPWAGGPYEQYF; cdr3_nt: TGCGCCAGCAGCTTGAGTATTCCATGGGCAGGGGGCCCCTACGAGCAGTACTTC
j_call: TRBJ2-1; v_call: TRBV5-1; d_call: TRBD2; cdr3_aa: CASSLNGGAGNEQFF; cdr3_nt: TGCGCCAGCAGCTTGAACGGGGGGGCTGGTAATGAGCAGTTCTTC
j_call: TRBJ1-6; v_call: TRBV11-2; d_call: NA; cdr3_aa: CASSSLTGLGSPLHF; cdr3_nt: TGTGCCAGCAGCTCCCTTACAGGGTTAGGGTCACCCCTCCACTTT
j_call: TRBJ1-5; v_call: TRBV7-9; d_call: TRBD1; cdr3_aa: CASSLTGGGGQPQHF; cdr3_nt: TGTGCCAGCAGCCTAACAGGGGGCGGGGGTCAGCCCCAGCATTTT
j_call: TRBJ1-5; v_call: TRBV6-1; d_call: NA; cdr3_aa: CASSRQVDQPQHF; cdr3_nt: TGTGCCAGCAGTCGACAGGTAGATCAGCCCCAGCATTTT
j_call: TRBJ1-5; v_call: TRBV7-6; d_call: TRBD1; cdr3_aa: CASSPGTGSNQPQHF; cdr3_nt: TGTGCCAGCAGCCCCGGGACAGGTAGCAATCAGCCCCAGCATTTT
j_call: TRBJ2-3; v_call: TRBV5-1; d_call: NA; cdr3_aa: CASSPGSNTDTQYF; cdr3_nt: TGCGCCAGCAGCCCAGGATCTAACACCGATACGCAGTATTTT
j_call: TRBJ2-2; v_call: TRBV5-6; d_call: NA; cdr3_aa: CASSLVAAFDTGELFF; cdr3_nt: TGTGCCAGCAGTCTTGTAGCAGCGTTCGACACCGGGGAGCTGTTTTTT
j_call: TRBJ1-3; v_call: TRBV6-1; d_call: NA; cdr3_aa: CASSEGRAGNTIYF; cdr3_nt: TGTGCCAGCAGTGAAGGCAGGGCCGGAAACACCATATATTTT
j_call: TRBJ1-6; v_call: TRBV21-1; d_call: NA; cdr3_aa: CASEISHRVNSPLHF; cdr3_nt: TGTGCCAGCGAAATCTCGCACAGGGTGAATTCACCCCTCCACTTT
j_call: TRBJ1-2; v_call: TRBV28; d_call: TRBD1; cdr3_aa: CASSPDRGANYGYTF; cdr3_nt: TGTGCCAGCAGTCCGGACAGGGGAGCTAACTATGGCTACACCTTC
j_call: TRBJ2-5; v_call: TRBV7-2; d_call: NA; cdr3_aa: CASSPRWLETQYF; cdr3_nt: TGTGCCAGCAGCCCACGATGGCTAGAGACCCAGTACTTC
j_call: TRBJ2-7; v_call: TRBV5-1; d_call: NA; cdr3_aa: CASSLDSSTWEQYF; cdr3_nt: TGCGCCAGCAGCTTGGACAGTTCAACCTGGGAGCAGTACTTC
j_call: TRBJ1-1; v_call: TRBV5-4; d_call: TRBD1; cdr3_aa: CASSFGTGRENTEAFF; cdr3_nt: TGTGCCAGCAGCTTTGGGACAGGGCGAGAGAACACTGAAGCTTTCTTT
j_call: TRBJ2-1; v_call: TRBV5-6; d_call: TRBD1; cdr3_aa: CASTSGQGDEQFF; cdr3_nt: TGTGCCAGCACCTCGGGACAGGGGGATGAGCAGTTCTTC
j_call: TRBJ2-3; v_call: TRBV19; d_call: TRBD2; cdr3_aa: CASSVGASGGTDTQYF; cdr3_nt: TGTGCCAGTAGCGTTGGGGCTAGCGGAGGCACAGATACGCAGTATTTT
j_call: TRBJ2-3; v_call: TRBV10-3; d_call: NA; cdr3_aa: CAISSGVADTQYF; cdr3_nt: TGTGCCATCAGCTCAGGGGTCGCGGATACGCAGTATTTT
j_call: TRBJ1-2; v_call: TRBV4-3; d_call: NA; cdr3_aa: CASSHDRNYGYTF; cdr3_nt: TGCGCCAGCAGCCACGACAGAAACTATGGCTACACCTTC
j_call: TRBJ2-1; v_call: TRBV18; d_call: NA; cdr3_aa: CASSPWQDSYNEQFF; cdr3_nt: TGTGCCAGCTCACCCTGGCAGGACTCCTACAATGAGCAGTTCTTC
j_call: TRBJ2-3; v_call: TRBV7-2; d_call: TRBD2; cdr3_aa: CASSLLAGTDTQYF; cdr3_nt: TGTGCCAGCAGCTTACTAGCGGGTACAGATACGCAGTATTTT
j_call: TRBJ2-7; v_call: TRBV4-1; d_call: NA; cdr3_aa: CASSQDPLGLGEQYF; cdr3_nt: TGCGCCAGCAGCCAAGATCCTTTGGGACTGGGCGAGCAGTACTTC
j_call: TRBJ1-5; v_call: TRBV5-6; d_call: NA; cdr3_aa: CASSFSGVLNQPQHF; cdr3_nt: TGTGCCAGCAGCTTCTCAGGGGTCCTTAATCAGCCCCAGCATTTT
j_call: TRBJ1-6; v_call: TRBV7-9; d_call: NA; cdr3_aa: CASSLGPGNSPLHF; cdr3_nt: TGTGCCAGCAGCTTAGGACCGGGGAATTCACCCCTCCACTTT
j_call: TRBJ1-5; v_call: TRBV7-2; d_call: TRBD1; cdr3_aa: CASSLGRQGNQPQHF; cdr3_nt: TGTGCCAGCAGCTTAGGACGACAGGGGAATCAGCCCCAGCATTTT
j_call: TRBJ2-3; v_call: TRBV5-4; d_call: NA; cdr3_aa: CASSFRAGTADTQYF; cdr3_nt: TGTGCCAGCAGCTTCAGGGCAGGGACTGCAGATACGCAGTATTTT
j_call: TRBJ1-5; v_call: TRBV19; d_call: NA; cdr3_aa: CASSVNPGSSNQPQHF; cdr3_nt: TGTGCCAGTAGTGTGAATCCAGGGTCTAGCAATCAGCCCCAGCATTTT
j_call: TRBJ1-4; v_call: TRBV7-3; d_call: NA; cdr3_aa: CASSLTGNGEKLFF; cdr3_nt: TGTGCCAGCAGCCTTACAGGGAATGGTGAAAAACTGTTTTTT
j_call: TRBJ1-6; v_call: TRBV4-1; d_call: TRBD1; cdr3_aa: CASSPEGTDNSPLHF; cdr3_nt: TGCGCCAGCAGCCCAGAGGGGACAGATAATTCACCCCTCCACTTT
j_call: TRBJ1-2; v_call: TRBV25-1; d_call: TRBD1; cdr3_aa: CASSPGQKGGYTF; cdr3_nt: TGTGCCAGCAGTCCGGGACAGAAGGGTGGCTACACCTTC
j_call: TRBJ2-1; v_call: TRBV19; d_call: NA; cdr3_aa: CASSLGTSYNEQFF; cdr3_nt: TGTGCCAGTAGTCTGGGGACAAGTTACAATGAGCAGTTCTTC
j_call: TRBJ2-2; v_call: TRBV7-8; d_call: TRBD2; cdr3_aa: CASALSSGGTGELFF; cdr3_nt: TGTGCCAGCGCGCTCTCTAGCGGGGGTACCGGGGAGCTGTTTTTT
j_call: TRBJ1-2; v_call: TRBV6-6; d_call: TRBD1; cdr3_aa: CASTREGDSYGYTF; cdr3_nt: TGTGCCAGCACCCGGGAGGGGGACAGTTATGGCTACACCTTC
j_call: TRBJ1-2; v_call: TRBV4-2; d_call: TRBD1; cdr3_aa: CASSHEQGAGYGYTF; cdr3_nt: TGTGCCAGCAGCCATGAACAGGGGGCGGGCTATGGCTACACCTTC
j_call: TRBJ1-5; v_call: TRBV19; d_call: NA; cdr3_aa: CASSVLQIPQPQHF; cdr3_nt: TGTGCCAGTAGTGTTCTACAGATACCCCAGCCCCAGCATTTT
j_call: TRBJ1-1; v_call: TRBV7-3; d_call: NA; cdr3_aa: CASSPQGTNTEAFF; cdr3_nt: TGTGCCAGCAGCCCCCAGGGGACGAACACTGAAGCTTTCTTT
j_call: TRBJ2-3; v_call: TRBV7-3; d_call: NA; cdr3_aa: CASSLGSLEDTQYF; cdr3_nt: TGTGCCAGCAGCTTAGGTTCACTAGAAGATACGCAGTATTTT
j_call: TRBJ1-5; v_call: TRBV5-6; d_call: NA; cdr3_aa: CASSLAGVSQPQHF; cdr3_nt: TGTGCCAGCAGCTTGGCAGGGGTCAGTCAGCCCCAGCATTTT
j_call: TRBJ2-7; v_call: TRBV19; d_call: TRBD1; cdr3_aa: CASSTSRDRFYEQYF; cdr3_nt: TGTGCCAGTTCGACAAGCCGGGACAGATTTTACGAGCAGTACTTC
j_call: TRBJ1-6; v_call: TRBV19; d_call: NA; cdr3_aa: CASSIERGKISYNSPLHF; cdr3_nt: TGTGCCAGTAGTATCGAAAGGGGAAAAATTTCCTATAATTCACCCCTCCACTTT
j_call: TRBJ2-5; v_call: TRBV6-6; d_call: TRBD1; cdr3_aa: CASRWGQGKEETQYF; cdr3_nt: TGTGCCAGCAGATGGGGACAGGGAAAGGAAGAGACCCAGTACTTC
j_call: TRBJ2-1; v_call: TRBV18; d_call: TRBD1; cdr3_aa: CASSPKGTGNNEQFF; cdr3_nt: TGTGCCAGCTCACCAAAGGGGACAGGCAACAATGAGCAGTTCTTC
j_call: TRBJ1-1; v_call: TRBV28; d_call: TRBD1; cdr3_aa: CASRSGQTNTEAFF; cdr3_nt: TGTGCCAGCAGATCGGGACAGACGAACACTGAAGCTTTCTTT
j_call: TRBJ2-3; v_call: TRBV10-3; d_call: TRBD2; cdr3_aa: CAISESRGNPDTQYF; cdr3_nt: TGTGCCATCAGTGAGTCGCGGGGGAACCCAGATACGCAGTATTTT